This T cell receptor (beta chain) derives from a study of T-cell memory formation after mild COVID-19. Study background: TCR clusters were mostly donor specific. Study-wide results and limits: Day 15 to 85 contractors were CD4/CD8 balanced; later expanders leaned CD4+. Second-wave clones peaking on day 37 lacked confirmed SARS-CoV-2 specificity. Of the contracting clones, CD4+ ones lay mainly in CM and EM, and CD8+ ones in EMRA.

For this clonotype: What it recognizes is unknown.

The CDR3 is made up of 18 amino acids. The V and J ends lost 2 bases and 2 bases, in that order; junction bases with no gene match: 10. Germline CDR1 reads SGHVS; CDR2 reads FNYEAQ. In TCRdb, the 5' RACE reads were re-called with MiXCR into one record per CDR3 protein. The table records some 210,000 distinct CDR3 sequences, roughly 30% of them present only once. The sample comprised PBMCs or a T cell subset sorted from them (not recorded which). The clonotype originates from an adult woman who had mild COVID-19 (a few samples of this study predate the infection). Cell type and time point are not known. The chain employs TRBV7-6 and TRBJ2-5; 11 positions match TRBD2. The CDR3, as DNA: TGTGCCAGCAGCTTAATCGGGGCGTCTAGCGGGGGGCAAGAGACCCAGTACTTC. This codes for CASSLIGASSGGQETQYF.